This is a list of T cell receptor beta chains from one sample in a study of radiation and T cells in renal cell carcinoma. Method: immunoSEQ multiplex PCR; TCRdb's copy keeps in-frame clones and lacks some. The repertoire holds 150,000 or so clones, about nine tenths seen once, with 11% in the top ten. This specimen consisted of blood, obtained from a patient whose treatment included radiotherapy and nephrectomy. These receptors were taken from a woman between 45 and 65 years old with renal cell carcinoma. Each CDR3 is given with its conserved first and last residue. A D gene is named only where the DNA matches it firmly. Not all rows give a size; the values are once, few, many and, for expanded clones, a class.

D: -; J: TRBJ1-1; V: TRBV10-3; size: -; CDR3: CAISFSDAAEAFF; DNA: TGTGCCATCAGTTTCTCGGATGCCGCTGAAGCTTTCTTT
D: -; J: TRBJ1-3; V: TRBV18; size: -; CDR3: CASSPFGTDGNTIYF; DNA: TGTGCCAGCTCACCATTTGGGACTGATGGGAACACCATATATTTT
D: -; J: TRBJ1-2; V: TRBV30; size: -; CDR3: CAWARRVWGYTF; DNA: TGTGCCTGGGCTAGGAGGGTCTGGGGCTACACCTTC
D: -; J: TRBJ1-2; V: TRBV5-6; size: -; CDR3: CASSLAQAPRGYTF; DNA: TGTGCCAGCAGCTTGGCGCAGGCCCCTCGTGGCTACACCTTC
D: TRBD1; J: TRBJ1-1; V: TRBV2; size: -; CDR3: CAGGQGHTEAFF; DNA: TGTGCCGGTGGACAGGGCCACACTGAAGCTTTCTTT
D: TRBD2; J: TRBJ2-1; V: TRBV9; size: once; CDR3: CASSVGGGAVDEQFF; DNA: TGTGCCAGCAGCGTAGGCGGGGGGGCCGTTGATGAGCAGTTCTTC
D: -; J: TRBJ1-2; V: TRBV6-6; size: -; CDR3: CASSSEGDVNGYTF; DNA: TGTGCCAGCAGTTCCGAGGGAGATGTCAATGGCTACACCTTC
D: TRBD2; J: TRBJ2-3; V: TRBV5-6; size: -; CDR3: CASSLLGVRGGLTDTQYF; DNA: TGTGCCAGCAGCTTGTTGGGGGTTAGGGGAGGGCTCACAGATACGCAGTATTTT
D: -; J: TRBJ1-2; V: TRBV6-1; size: -; CDR3: CASTLSGPLGDTF; DNA: TGTGCCAGCACCCTTTCCGGGCCCCTTGGGGACACCTTC
D: TRBD2; J: TRBJ2-7; V: TRBV5-1; size: -; CDR3: CASSAGTSGGLSYEQYF; DNA: TGCGCCAGCAGCGCCGGGACTAGCGGGGGCCTCTCCTACGAGCAGTACTTC
D: TRBD1; J: TRBJ1-2; V: TRBV6-5; size: -; CDR3: CASSYIRGPNYGYTF; DNA: TGTGCCAGCAGTTACATCAGGGGGCCTAACTATGGCTACACCTTC
D: -; J: TRBJ2-3; V: TRBV2; size: -; CDR3: CASSGAVSTDTQYF; DNA: TGTGCCAGCAGTGGAGCAGTAAGCACAGATACGCAGTATTTT
D: TRBD1; J: TRBJ1-2; V: TRBV11-2; size: -; CDR3: CASSFGTDNYGYTF; DNA: TGTGCCAGCAGCTTCGGGACAGACAACTATGGCTACACCTTC
D: TRBD2; J: TRBJ2-5; V: TRBV5-4; size: -; CDR3: CASSSQTSGNKETQYF; DNA: TGTGCCAGCAGCTCTCAGACTAGCGGGAATAAAGAGACCCAGTACTTC
D: -; J: TRBJ1-2; V: TRBV5-1; size: -; CDR3: CASSLGEGSSYGYTF; DNA: TGCGCCAGCAGCTTGGGAGAGGGCTCCTCTTATGGCTACACCTTC
D: -; J: TRBJ2-3; V: TRBV7-2; size: -; CDR3: CASSLAGASADTQYF; DNA: TGTGCCAGCAGCTTAGCGGGAGCGTCCGCGGATACGCAGTATTTT
D: -; J: TRBJ2-3; V: TRBV29-1; size: -; CDR3: CSVAQESTDTQYF; DNA: TGCAGCGTTGCACAGGAAAGCACAGATACGCAGTATTTT
D: -; J: TRBJ2-2; V: TRBV18; size: -; CDR3: CASSPNNANTGELFF; DNA: TGTGCCAGCTCACCAAACAACGCGAACACCGGGGAGCTGTTTTTT
D: -; J: TRBJ2-3; V: TRBV7-2; size: -; CDR3: CASSLIADGTDTQYF; DNA: TGTGCCAGCAGCTTGATAGCGGATGGGACAGATACGCAGTATTTT
D: TRBD1; J: TRBJ1-1; V: TRBV6-5; size: -; CDR3: CASSVPGTDPKAFF; DNA: TGTGCCAGCAGTGTCCCTGGGACAGACCCTAAAGCTTTCTTT
D: -; J: TRBJ2-7; V: TRBV1; size: -; CDR3: CTSIPRGLAGYEGYEQYF; DNA: TGCACCAGCATTCCCCGGGGGCTAGCGGGATACGAGGGCTACGAGCAGTACTTC
D: -; J: TRBJ1-1; V: TRBV5-1; size: -; CDR3: CASSRRTGTPEAFF; DNA: TGCGCCAGCTCCCGACGGACGGGAACCCCTGAAGCTTTCTTT
D: -; J: TRBJ1-1; V: TRBV6-5; size: -; CDR3: CASSYGSPGSAFF; DNA: TGTGCCAGCAGTTATGGCTCTCCCGGTTCAGCTTTCTTT
D: -; J: TRBJ1-2; V: TRBV9; size: -; CDR3: CASSVAGAVNYGYTF; DNA: TGTGCCAGCAGCGTAGCGGGCGCGGTCAACTATGGCTACACCTTC
D: TRBD2; J: TRBJ2-5; V: TRBV4-2; size: -; CDR3: CASSRAAGGQETQYF; DNA: TGTGCCAGCAGCCGGGCAGCGGGGGGTCAAGAGACCCAGTACTTC
D: -; J: TRBJ2-1; V: TRBV4-3; size: -; CDR3: CASSQDWGGPYNEQFF; DNA: TGCGCCAGCAGCCAAGATTGGGGGGGCCCCTACAATGAGCAGTTCTTC
D: -; J: TRBJ2-5; V: TRBV6-1; size: -; CDR3: CASEGTLLGETQYF; DNA: TGTGCCAGCGAGGGGACACTACTGGGGGAGACCCAGTACTTC
D: -; J: TRBJ1-6; V: TRBV7-9; size: few; CDR3: CASSSGVQGTSPLHF; DNA: TGTGCCAGCAGCTCGGGAGTGCAGGGAACTTCACCCCTCCACTTT
D: -; J: TRBJ2-4; V: TRBV28; size: -; CDR3: CASSLSDGLAKNIQYF; DNA: TGTGCCAGCAGTTTATCCGACGGTCTAGCCAAAAACATTCAGTACTTC
D: -; J: TRBJ2-2; V: TRBV18; size: -; CDR3: CASSPQSSSPGELFF; DNA: TGTGCCAGCTCACCCCAGAGCAGTTCCCCCGGGGAGCTGTTTTTT
D: TRBD1; J: TRBJ2-5; V: TRBV6-6; size: -; CDR3: CASSYDRGAGPGTQYF; DNA: TGTGCCAGCAGTTACGACAGGGGGGCTGGCCCCGGGACCCAGTACTTC
D: TRBD1; J: TRBJ2-7; V: TRBV19; size: once; CDR3: CASSAAGTGNYEQYF; DNA: TGTGCCAGTAGCGCCGCCGGGACAGGAAATTACGAGCAGTACTTC
D: -; J: TRBJ2-5; V: TRBV7-9; size: -; CDR3: CASSFSETQYF; DNA: TGTGCCAGCAGCTTTTCAGAGACCCAGTACTTC
D: TRBD1; J: TRBJ1-2; V: TRBV6-5; size: -; CDR3: CASSSQKTGDGSGYTF; DNA: TGTGCCAGCAGTTCCCAAAAGACAGGGGACGGGAGTGGCTACACCTTC
D: TRBD2; J: TRBJ2-1; V: TRBV7-9; size: -; CDR3: CASSPGTSGGTYNEQFF; DNA: TGTGCCAGCAGCCCCGGGACTAGCGGGGGGACCTACAATGAGCAGTTCTTC
D: -; J: TRBJ2-1; V: TRBV14; size: -; CDR3: CASSQVIYNEQFF; DNA: TGTGCCAGCAGCCAGGTTATCTACAATGAGCAGTTCTTC
D: -; J: TRBJ1-2; V: TRBV18; size: -; CDR3: CASSPEMRGGYTF; DNA: TGTGCCAGCTCACCTGAGATGAGGGGCGGCTACACCTTC
D: -; J: TRBJ1-6; V: TRBV6-5; size: -; CDR3: CASSYSRDSPLHF; DNA: TGTGCCAGCAGTTACTCGCGGGATTCACCCCTCCACTTT
D: -; J: TRBJ2-2; V: TRBV10-3; size: -; CDR3: CAISERGPSTGELFF; DNA: TGTGCCATCAGTGAGCGAGGGCCCAGCACCGGGGAGCTGTTTTTT
D: -; J: TRBJ1-1; V: TRBV5-1; size: -; CDR3: CASSLVSLNTEAFF; DNA: TGCGCCAGCAGCTTGGTCAGTTTGAACACTGAAGCTTTCTTT
D: TRBD1; J: TRBJ1-1; V: TRBV7-9; size: -; CDR3: CASSLVQGVNTEAFF; DNA: TGTGCCAGCAGCTTAGTACAGGGGGTAAACACTGAAGCTTTCTTT
D: TRBD1; J: TRBJ2-2; V: TRBV4-2; size: -; CDR3: CASSPVVYGQGVTGELFF; DNA: TGTGCCAGCAGCCCTGTAGTTTACGGACAGGGGGTGACGGGGGAGCTGTTTTTT
D: -; J: TRBJ1-5; V: TRBV4-3; size: -; CDR3: CASSQDTSSNQPQHF; DNA: TGCGCCAGCAGCCAAGACACAAGTAGCAATCAGCCCCAGCATTTT
D: -; J: TRBJ2-7; V: TRBV6-6; size: -; CDR3: CASSYRRTADEQYF; DNA: TGTGCCAGCAGTTACCGTCGGACGGCAGACGAGCAGTACTTC
D: TRBD1; J: TRBJ2-7; V: TRBV7-3; size: -; CDR3: CASSLGQGEAYEQYF; DNA: TGTGCCAGCAGCTTGGGACAGGGGGAAGCCTACGAGCAGTACTTC
D: -; J: TRBJ1-2; V: TRBV6-5; size: -; CDR3: CASFPKEVNYGYTF; DNA: TGTGCCAGCTTCCCCAAGGAGGTTAACTATGGCTACACCTTC
D: -; J: TRBJ1-2; V: TRBV5-6; size: once; CDR3: CASSIPGANYGYTF; DNA: TGTGCCAGCAGCATTCCCGGGGCCAACTATGGCTACACCTTC
D: TRBD1; J: TRBJ2-3; V: TRBV11-2; size: -; CDR3: CASSWDRAPDTQYF; DNA: TGTGCCAGCAGCTGGGACAGGGCCCCAGATACGCAGTATTTT
D: TRBD1; J: TRBJ2-7; V: TRBV7-2; size: -; CDR3: CASSATGGLYEQYF; DNA: TGTGCCAGCAGCGCCACAGGGGGGCTCTACGAGCAGTACTTC
D: -; J: TRBJ1-1; V: TRBV5-1; size: -; CDR3: CASSSVGRSRGGAFF; DNA: TGCGCCAGCAGCTCGGTCGGGAGATCCCGGGGAGGAGCTTTCTTT
D: TRBD2; J: TRBJ2-7; V: TRBV6-1; size: -; CDR3: CASSEVSGLARYEQYF; DNA: TGTGCCAGCAGTGAAGTTTCGGGACTAGCGAGGTACGAGCAGTACTTC
D: -; J: TRBJ1-3; V: TRBV2; size: -; CDR3: CASSPVRAYSGNTIYF; DNA: TGTGCCAGCAGCCCCGTCCGGGCCTACTCTGGAAACACCATATATTTT
D: -; J: TRBJ2-3; V: TRBV2; size: once; CDR3: CAGRRSSRTDTQYF; DNA: TGTGCCGGCAGGAGGTCAAGTCGCACAGATACGCAGTATTTT
D: TRBD2; J: TRBJ2-3; V: TRBV13; size: -; CDR3: CASSPGGSGGPDTQYF; DNA: TGTGCCAGCAGCCCGGGGGGTAGCGGGGGTCCAGATACGCAGTATTTT